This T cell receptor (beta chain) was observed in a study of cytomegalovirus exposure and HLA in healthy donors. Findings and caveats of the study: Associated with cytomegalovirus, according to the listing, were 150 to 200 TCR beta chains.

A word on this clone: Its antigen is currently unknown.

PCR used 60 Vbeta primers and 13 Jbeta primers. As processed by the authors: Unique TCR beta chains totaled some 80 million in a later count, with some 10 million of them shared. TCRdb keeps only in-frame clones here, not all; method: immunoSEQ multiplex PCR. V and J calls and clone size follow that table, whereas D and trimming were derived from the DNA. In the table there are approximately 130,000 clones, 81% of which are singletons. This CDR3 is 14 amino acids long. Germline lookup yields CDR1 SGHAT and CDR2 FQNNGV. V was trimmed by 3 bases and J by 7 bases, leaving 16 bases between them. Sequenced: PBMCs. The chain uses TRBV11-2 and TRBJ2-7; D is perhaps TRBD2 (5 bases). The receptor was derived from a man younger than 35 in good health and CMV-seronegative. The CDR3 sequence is CASSFSGRTGEQYF. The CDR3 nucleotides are TGTGCCAGCAGCTTTTCAGGACGGACGGGAGAGCAGTACTTC.